A single sample gave rise to the 17 T cell receptor beta chains below, sequenced in a study of blood T cell repertoires in COVID-19. Generated by immunoSEQ multiplex PCR, the TCRdb table keeps only in-frame clones and is missing some. The sample lists 470,000 or so clones; 75% to 90% were seen once. Input material: peripheral blood. These receptors were obtained from a woman younger than 45 with acute or convalescent COVID-19.

V and J are TRBV9 and TRBJ2-1; 10 bases align to TRBD2. With V trimmed by 0 bases and J by 12 bases, 6 bases remained unmatched. The germline V gene has CDR1 SGDLS and CDR2 YYNGEE. The CDR3 has 14 residues. The CDR3 bases are TGTGCCAGCAGCGTAGCTAGCGGGGGCGCCGGGCAGTTCTTC. This encodes CASSVASGGAGQFF.

The J gene is TRBJ1-2, the V gene TRBV6-6; TRBD1 matches 8 bases. Looked up from germline, CDR1 is MNHNY and CDR2 is SVGAGI (reference sequence). J gave up 8 bases and V 8 bases, and 7 bases lay outside the gene matches. The CDR3 sequence is 12 residues long. Here the CDR3 reads CASGQGAGGYTF. CDR3 bases: TGTGCCAGCGGGCAGGGGGCTGGGGGCTACACCTTC.

This clone was detected only once. The chain recombines TRBV7-8 with TRBJ2-7; TRBD2 might be the D (5 bases). CDR1 and CDR2 from the germline V gene are SGHVS and FQNEAQ. The CDR3 spans 13 residues. Between the trimmed V and J ends, which lost 1 base and 5 bases, there was a span of 9 bases. For the CDR3, the DNA is TGTGCCAGCAGCTTAGACCTAGCTGACGAGCAGTACTTC. This encodes CASSLDLADEQYF. Drawing the rest from reference TRBV7-8 and TRBJ2-7, the complete variable domain is GAGVSQSPRYKVAKRGQDVALRCDPISGHVSLFWYQQALGQGPEFLTYFQNEAQLDKSGLPSDRFFAERPEGSVSTLKIQRTQQEDSAVYLCASSLDLADEQYFGPGTRLTVT.

The genes are TRBV6-5 and TRBJ2-7; 11 nucleotides line up with TRBD2. The CDR3 totals 15 residues. Germline V gene lookup returns CDR1 MNHEY and CDR2 SVGAGI. V was clipped by 2 bases and J by 4 bases; unmatched bases: 4. The DNA of the CDR3 is TGTGCCAGCAGTTACGGTACTAGCGGGGGTTACGAGCAGTACTTC. Translating it yields CASSYGTSGGYEQYF.

The chain joins TRBV4-1 to TRBJ1-2; 8 nucleotides align to TRBD1. V lost 3 bases, J lost 1 base, and 4 bases stayed unmatched. The CDR3 totals 15 residues. Germline CDR1 MGHRA, CDR2 YSYEKL. CDR3 amino acids: CASSQAGTGNYGYTF. Written as DNA, the CDR3 is TGCGCCAGCAGCCAGGCGGGGACAGGTAACTATGGCTACACCTTC.

This chain connects TRBV4-1 to TRBJ1-1; 7 bases are shared with TRBD1. Germline CDR1 and CDR2: MGHRA and YSYEKL. The CDR3 has 14 amino acids. V gave up 6 bases and J gave up 3 bases; unmatched junction bases: 7. CDR3 nucleotides: TGCGCCAGCAGTTTCGACAGGGTGGACACTGAAGCTTTCTTT. This gives the protein CASSFDRVDTEAFF.

In this sample, this clone turned up a few times. The CDR3 region is CASSTRTANTEAFF. CDR3 bases: TGTGCCAGCAGCACCAGGACAGCGAACACTGAAGCTTTCTTT. The V gene is TRBV5-4, the J gene TRBJ1-1; tentative D call: TRBD1 (6 bases). This CDR3 has 14 residues. CDR1 is SGHNT and CDR2 is YYREEE in the germline V gene (reference sequence). Between the trimmed V and J ends, which lost 4 bases and 1 base, there was a span of 11 bases.

J is TRBJ2-5 and V is TRBV15, with D perhaps matching TRBD2 (8 bases). CDR1 is LNHNV and CDR2 is YYDKDF in the germline V gene (reference sequence). With 8 bases removed from V and 0 bases from J, the gap between germline ends came to 16 bases. The CDR3 loop spans 15 amino acids. The CDR3 loop is CATAREGADQETQYF. CDR3 in DNA: TGTGCCACCGCCCGGGAGGGGGCCGACCAAGAGACCCAGTACTTC.

This chain uses TRBV27 with TRBJ2-7; TRBD1 aligns across 8 bases. The CDR3 totals 14 residues. Germline values: CDR1 MNHEY, CDR2 SMNVEV (reference sequence). Germline trimming cut 2 bases from V and 4 bases from J; bases unmatched to any gene: 4. The CDR3 DNA sequence: TGTGCCAGCAGTTTAGTCCAGGGGGCTTACGAGCAGTACTTC. Its protein product is CASSLVQGAYEQYF.

The chain uses TRBV2 and TRBJ1-2; D uncertain. V lost 6 bases and J 1 base, leaving 12 bases between the germline ends. This CDR3 spans 14 amino acids. The germline V gene encodes CDR1 SNHLY and CDR2 FYNNEI. CDR3 loop: CASRKEGGNYGYTF. CDR3 nucleotide sequence: TGTGCCAGCAGGAAGGAGGGAGGTAACTATGGCTACACCTTC.

The chain links TRBV27 to TRBJ2-7, with D possibly TRBD1 on 6 matching bases. Germline CDR1 and CDR2: MNHEY and SMNVEV (reference sequence). This CDR3 is 14 amino acids long. V lost 2 bases and J lost 0, with 8 bases in between. The CDR3 is CASSLGTYSYEQYF. DNA of the CDR3: TGTGCCAGCAGTTTAGGGACATACTCCTACGAGCAGTACTTC.

The V gene is TRBV7-9, the J gene TRBJ2-3; D gene uncertain. The CDR3 runs to 15 residues. CDR1 SEHNR and CDR2 FQNEAQ come from the germline V gene (reference sequence). The V end lost 3 bases, the J end lost 0 bases, and 10 bases lay between the germline ends. CDR3 DNA: TGTGCCAGCAGCTTGGGCAGCTCTAGCACAGATACGCAGTATTTT. This translates into CASSLGSSSTDTQYF.

The V call is TRBV29-1, the J call TRBJ2-2; D ambiguous. Trimming removed 4 bases from V and 2 bases from J, with 8 bases in between. CDR3 size: 13 residues. Germline CDR1 is SQVTM and CDR2 is ANQGSEA. The chain's CDR3 is CSVVTVNTGELFF. The CDR3 bases are TGCAGCGTTGTTACAGTTAACACCGGGGAGCTGTTTTTT.

The CDR3 loop is CASSYGRDRNSPLHF. DNA of the CDR3: TGTGCCAGCAGTTACGGCCGGGACAGAAATTCACCCCTCCACTTT. V usage is TRBV6-2 or TRBV6-3 and J usage is TRBJ1-6; TRBD1 agrees at 7 bases. Trimming at V came to 2 bases and at J to 7 bases, leaving 5 bases not matched to a gene. The CDR3 is 15 amino acids. CDR1 is MNHEY and CDR2 is SVGEGT in the germline V gene.

The CDR3 reads CASSLWAGRNGYTF. The CDR3 bases are TGTGCCAGCAGTTTATGGGCGGGTAGGAATGGCTACACCTTC. This chain joins TRBV27 and TRBJ1-2; D gene ambiguous. The CDR3 contains 14 residues. The V end was cut by 1 base, the J end by 6 bases, with 12 bases between. Germline V CDR1 and CDR2: MNHEY, SMNVEV (reference sequence).

About this clone: Different DNA sequences within this sample yield the same CDR3. This chain's CDR3 is CASSVTSGGAGETQYF. For the CDR3, the DNA is TGTGCCAGCAGCGTAACTAGCGGGGGGGCCGGGGAGACCCAGTACTTC. V usage is TRBV9 and J usage is TRBJ2-5; TRBD2 aligns across 13 bases. This CDR3 region has 16 residues. The V segment lost 1 base and the J segment 5 bases; nucleotides outside the gene matches: 5. In germline, CDR1 is SGDLS, CDR2 YYNGEE.

This chain uses TRBV2 with TRBJ2-3; D is unresolved. Germline V gene data show CDR1 as SNHLY and CDR2 as FYNNEI. The CDR3 has 11 residues. Trimming pared 6 bases from V and 6 bases from J, leaving 7 bases between. For the CDR3, the DNA is TGTGCCAGCAGAGAGGTGGATACGCAGTATTTT. As protein: CASREVDTQYF.